This T cell receptor (beta chain) was observed in a study of T-cell memory formation after mild COVID-19. General observations from the study: The CD4+ clones that contracted clustered mainly within CM and EM, and the CD8+ clones concentrated in EMRA.

TCRdb itself ran the 5' RACE reads through MiXCR, one entry per CDR3 protein. The table lists fewer than 350,000 distinct CDR3 sequences, about 15% of them singletons. This clonotype was counted ten times or more. The antigen is unknown. The V gene lost 3 bases and the J gene lost 0 bases, with 3 bases spanning the gap. The CDR3 has 14 residues. Germline CDR1 WSHSY, CDR2 SAAADI. The receptor's source is a man between 18 and 29 years old who had mild COVID-19 (a few samples of this study predate the infection). Cell type and time point are not known. The J gene is TRBJ2-6, the V gene TRBV10-2; D is uncertain. The specimen was PBMCs or a T cell subset sorted from them (not recorded which). In DNA, the CDR3 is TGCGCCAGCAGTGACATCTCTGGGGCCAACGTCCTGACTTTC. Amino acid sequence: CASSDISGANVLTF.